The sequence of this T cell receptor beta chain was determined in a study of blood T cell repertoires in COVID-19. Study background: T cells, B-cell-depleted T cells, or PBMCs supplied cDNA or gDNA.

The authors' processing: Estimation of nucleated cell counts relied on the amplification of reference gene primers. Clones were sequenced by immunoSEQ multiplex PCR, and TCRdb holds only the in-frame ones, with some missing. V and J calls and clone size come straight from that table; D and trimming were deduced from the DNA. Counted here are 170,000 or so clones, around three quarters occurring once; the ten biggest clones make up 6.5%. V was shortened by 6 bases and J by 8 bases, with 10 bases between the two germline ends. The CDR3 spans 12 residues. The TCR originated in a man between 65 and 79 years old with active or convalescent COVID-19. The sample was peripheral blood. The chain joins TRBV12-3 or TRBV12-4 to TRBJ1-4; the D is unclear. This CDR3 is CASRRQEEKLFF. The CDR3 DNA reads as TGTGCCAGCAGGCGACAAGAAGAAAAACTGTTTTTT.